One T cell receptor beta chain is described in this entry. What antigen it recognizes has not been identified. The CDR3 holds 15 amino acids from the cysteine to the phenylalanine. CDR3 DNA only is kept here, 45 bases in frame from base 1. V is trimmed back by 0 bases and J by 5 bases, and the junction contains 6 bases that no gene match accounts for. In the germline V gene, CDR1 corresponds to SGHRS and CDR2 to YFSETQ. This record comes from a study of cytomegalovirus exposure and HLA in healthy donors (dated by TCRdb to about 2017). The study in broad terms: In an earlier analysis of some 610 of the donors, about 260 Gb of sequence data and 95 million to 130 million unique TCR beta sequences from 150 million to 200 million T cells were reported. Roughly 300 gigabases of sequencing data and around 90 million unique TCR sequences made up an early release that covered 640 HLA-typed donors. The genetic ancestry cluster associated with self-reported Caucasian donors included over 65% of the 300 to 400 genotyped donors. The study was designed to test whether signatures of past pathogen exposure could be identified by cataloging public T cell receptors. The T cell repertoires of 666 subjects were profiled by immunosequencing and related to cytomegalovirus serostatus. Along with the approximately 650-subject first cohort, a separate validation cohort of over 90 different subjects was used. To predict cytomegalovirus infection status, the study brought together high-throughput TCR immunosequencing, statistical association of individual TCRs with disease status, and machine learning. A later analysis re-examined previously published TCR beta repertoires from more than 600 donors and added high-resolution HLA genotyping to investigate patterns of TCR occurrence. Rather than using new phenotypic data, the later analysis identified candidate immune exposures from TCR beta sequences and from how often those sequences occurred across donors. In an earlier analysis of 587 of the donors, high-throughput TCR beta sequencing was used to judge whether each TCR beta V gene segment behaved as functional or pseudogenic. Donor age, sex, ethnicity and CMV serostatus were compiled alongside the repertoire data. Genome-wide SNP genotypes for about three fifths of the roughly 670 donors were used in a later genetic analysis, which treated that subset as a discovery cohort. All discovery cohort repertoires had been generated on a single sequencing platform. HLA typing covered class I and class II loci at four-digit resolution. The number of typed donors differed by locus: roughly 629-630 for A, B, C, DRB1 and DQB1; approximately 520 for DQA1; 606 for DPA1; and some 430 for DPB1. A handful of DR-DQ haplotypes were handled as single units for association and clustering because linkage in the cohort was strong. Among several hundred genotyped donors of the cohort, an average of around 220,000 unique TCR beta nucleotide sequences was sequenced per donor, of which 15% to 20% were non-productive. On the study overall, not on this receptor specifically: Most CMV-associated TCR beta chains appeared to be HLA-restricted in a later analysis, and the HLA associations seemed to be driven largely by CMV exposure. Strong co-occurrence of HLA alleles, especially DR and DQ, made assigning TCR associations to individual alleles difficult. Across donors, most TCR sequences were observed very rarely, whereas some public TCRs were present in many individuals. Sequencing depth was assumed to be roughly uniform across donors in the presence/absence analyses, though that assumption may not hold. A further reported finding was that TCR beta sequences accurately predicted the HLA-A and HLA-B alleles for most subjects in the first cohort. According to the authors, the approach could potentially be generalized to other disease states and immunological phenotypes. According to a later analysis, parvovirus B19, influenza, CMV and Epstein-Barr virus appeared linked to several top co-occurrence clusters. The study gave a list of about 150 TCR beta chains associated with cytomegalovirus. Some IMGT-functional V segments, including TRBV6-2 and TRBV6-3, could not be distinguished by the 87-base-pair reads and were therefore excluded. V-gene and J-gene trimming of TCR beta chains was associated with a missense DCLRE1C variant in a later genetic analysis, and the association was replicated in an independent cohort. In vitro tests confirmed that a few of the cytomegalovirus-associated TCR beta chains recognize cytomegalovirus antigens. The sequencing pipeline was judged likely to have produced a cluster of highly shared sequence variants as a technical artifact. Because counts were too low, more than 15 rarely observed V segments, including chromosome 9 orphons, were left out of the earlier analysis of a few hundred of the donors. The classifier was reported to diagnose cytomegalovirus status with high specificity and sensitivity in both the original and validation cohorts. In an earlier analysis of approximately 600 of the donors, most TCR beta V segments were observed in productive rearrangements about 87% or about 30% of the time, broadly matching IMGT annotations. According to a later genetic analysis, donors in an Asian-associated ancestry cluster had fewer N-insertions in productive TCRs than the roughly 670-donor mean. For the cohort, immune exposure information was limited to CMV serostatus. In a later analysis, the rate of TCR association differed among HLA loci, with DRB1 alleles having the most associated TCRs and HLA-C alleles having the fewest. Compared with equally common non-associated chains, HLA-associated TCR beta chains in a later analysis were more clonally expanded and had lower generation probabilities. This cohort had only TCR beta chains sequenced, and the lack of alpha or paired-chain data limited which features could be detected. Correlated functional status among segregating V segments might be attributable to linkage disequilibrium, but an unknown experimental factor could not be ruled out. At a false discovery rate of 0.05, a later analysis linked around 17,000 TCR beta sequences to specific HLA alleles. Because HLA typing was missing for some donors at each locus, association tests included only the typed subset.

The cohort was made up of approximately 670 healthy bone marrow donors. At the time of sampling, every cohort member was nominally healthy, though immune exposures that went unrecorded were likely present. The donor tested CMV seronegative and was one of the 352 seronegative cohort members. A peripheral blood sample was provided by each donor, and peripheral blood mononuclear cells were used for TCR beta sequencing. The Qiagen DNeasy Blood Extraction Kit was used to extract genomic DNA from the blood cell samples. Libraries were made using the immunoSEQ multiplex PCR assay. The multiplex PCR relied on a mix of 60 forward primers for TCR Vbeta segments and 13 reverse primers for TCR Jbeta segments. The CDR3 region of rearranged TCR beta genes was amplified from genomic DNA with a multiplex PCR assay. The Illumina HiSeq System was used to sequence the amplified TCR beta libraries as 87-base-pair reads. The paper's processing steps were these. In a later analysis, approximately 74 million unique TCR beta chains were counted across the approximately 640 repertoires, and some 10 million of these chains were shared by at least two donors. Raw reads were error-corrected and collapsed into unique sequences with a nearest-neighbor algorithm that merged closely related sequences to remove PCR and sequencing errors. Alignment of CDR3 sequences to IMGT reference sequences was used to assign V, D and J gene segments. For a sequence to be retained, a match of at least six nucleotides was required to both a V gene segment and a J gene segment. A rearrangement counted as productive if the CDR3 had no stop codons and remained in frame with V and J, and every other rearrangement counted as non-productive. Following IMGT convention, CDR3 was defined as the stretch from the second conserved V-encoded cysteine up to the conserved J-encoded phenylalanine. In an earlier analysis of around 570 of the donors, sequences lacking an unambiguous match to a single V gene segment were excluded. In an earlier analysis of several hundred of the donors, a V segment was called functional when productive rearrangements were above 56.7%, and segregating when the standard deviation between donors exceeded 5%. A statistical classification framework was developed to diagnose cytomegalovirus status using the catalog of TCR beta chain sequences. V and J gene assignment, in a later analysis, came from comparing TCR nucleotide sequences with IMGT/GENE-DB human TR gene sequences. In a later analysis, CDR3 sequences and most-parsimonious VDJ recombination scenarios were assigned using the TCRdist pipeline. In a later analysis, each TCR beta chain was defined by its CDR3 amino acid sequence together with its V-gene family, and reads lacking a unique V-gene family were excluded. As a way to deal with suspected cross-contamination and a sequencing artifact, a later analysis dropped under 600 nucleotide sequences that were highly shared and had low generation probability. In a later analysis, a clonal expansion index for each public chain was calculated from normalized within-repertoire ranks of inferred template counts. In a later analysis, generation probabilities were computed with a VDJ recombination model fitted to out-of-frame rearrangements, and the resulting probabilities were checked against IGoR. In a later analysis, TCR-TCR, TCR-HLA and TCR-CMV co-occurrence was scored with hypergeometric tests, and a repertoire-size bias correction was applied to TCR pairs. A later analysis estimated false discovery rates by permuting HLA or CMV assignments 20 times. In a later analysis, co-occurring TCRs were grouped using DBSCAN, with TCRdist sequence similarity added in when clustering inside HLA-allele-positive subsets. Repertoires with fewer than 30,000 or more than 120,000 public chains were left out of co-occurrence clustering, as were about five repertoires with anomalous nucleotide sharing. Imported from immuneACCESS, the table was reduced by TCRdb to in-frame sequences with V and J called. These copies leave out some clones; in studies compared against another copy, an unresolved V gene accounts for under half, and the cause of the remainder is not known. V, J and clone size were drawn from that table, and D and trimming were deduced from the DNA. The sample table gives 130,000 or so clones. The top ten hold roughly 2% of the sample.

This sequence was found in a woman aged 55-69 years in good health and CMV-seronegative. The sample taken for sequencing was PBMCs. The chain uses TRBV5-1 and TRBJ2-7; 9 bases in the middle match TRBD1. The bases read TGCGCCAGCAGCTTGGCCGGGACAGGGCTCGACGAGCAGTACTTC. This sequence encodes CASSLAGTGLDEQYF.